This T cell receptor (beta chain) was recorded in a study of blood T cell repertoires in COVID-19. Background on the study: Both acute and convalescent COVID-19 samples were obtained from the United States, Italy and Spain. The cDNA or gDNA used as material had been derived from T cells, B-cell-depleted T cells, or PBMCs.

As originally analysed: Amplification of reference gene primers provided the estimated nucleated cell counts. Sequencing used immunoSEQ multiplex PCR; TCRdb keeps in-frame clones, though not all of them. V and J calls and clone size are as listed in that table; D and trimming were resolved from the DNA. Here the sample spans nearly 200,000 clones, approximately 85% being singletons. The CDR3 has 15 residues. Germline V gene lookup returns CDR1 SGDLS and CDR2 YYNGEE. J was trimmed by 4 bases and V by 3 bases; bases with no gene match: 5. Sequences were obtained from peripheral blood. This sequence was found in a woman between 65 and 79 years old with active or convalescent COVID-19. V gene TRBV9 combines with J gene TRBJ2-5; 11 bases match TRBD2. For the CDR3, the DNA is TGTGCCAGCAGCGGTAGCGGGAGGGCCGCAGAGACCCAGTACTTC. Protein product: CASSGSGRAAETQYF.